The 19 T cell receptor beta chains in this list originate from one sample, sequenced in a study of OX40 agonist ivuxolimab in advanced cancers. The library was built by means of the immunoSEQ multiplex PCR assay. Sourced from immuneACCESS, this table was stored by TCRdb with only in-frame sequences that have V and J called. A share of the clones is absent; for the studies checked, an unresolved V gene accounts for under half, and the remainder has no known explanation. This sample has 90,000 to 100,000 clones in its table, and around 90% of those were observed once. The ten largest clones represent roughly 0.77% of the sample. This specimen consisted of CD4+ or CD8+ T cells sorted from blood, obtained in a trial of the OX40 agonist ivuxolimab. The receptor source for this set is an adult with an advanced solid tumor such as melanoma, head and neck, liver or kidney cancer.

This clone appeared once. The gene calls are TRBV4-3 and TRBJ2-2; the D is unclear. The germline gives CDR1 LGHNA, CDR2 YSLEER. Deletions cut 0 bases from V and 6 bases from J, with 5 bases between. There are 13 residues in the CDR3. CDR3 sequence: CASSQENPGELFF. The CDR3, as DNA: TGCGCCAGCAGCCAAGAAAATCCCGGGGAGCTGTTTTTT.

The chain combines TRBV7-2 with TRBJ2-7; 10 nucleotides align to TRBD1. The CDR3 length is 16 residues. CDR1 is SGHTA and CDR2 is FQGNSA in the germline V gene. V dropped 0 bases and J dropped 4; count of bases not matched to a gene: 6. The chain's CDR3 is CASSLAPGQGPYEQYF. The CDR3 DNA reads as TGTGCCAGCAGCTTAGCTCCGGGACAGGGGCCTTACGAGCAGTACTTC.

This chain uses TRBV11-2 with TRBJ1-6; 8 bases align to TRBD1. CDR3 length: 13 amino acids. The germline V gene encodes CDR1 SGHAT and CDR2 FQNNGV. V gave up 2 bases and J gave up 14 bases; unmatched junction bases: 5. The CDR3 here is CASSLPGGWSLHF. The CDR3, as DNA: TGTGCCAGCAGCTTACCAGGGGGCTGGTCCCTCCACTTT.

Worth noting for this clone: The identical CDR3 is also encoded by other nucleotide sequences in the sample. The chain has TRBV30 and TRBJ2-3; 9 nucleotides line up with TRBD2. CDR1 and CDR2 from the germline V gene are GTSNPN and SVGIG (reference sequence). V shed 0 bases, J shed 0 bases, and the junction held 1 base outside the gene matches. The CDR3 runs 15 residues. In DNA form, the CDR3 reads TGTGCCTGGAGTGTAGGACTAGCGAGCACAGATACGCAGTATTTT. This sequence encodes CAWSVGLASTDTQYF. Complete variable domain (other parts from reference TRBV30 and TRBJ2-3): SQTIHQWPATLVQPVGSPLSLECTVEGTSNPNLYWYRQAAGRGLQLLFYSVGIGQISSEVPQNLSASRPQDRQFILSSKKLLLSDSGFYLCAWSVGLASTDTQYFGPGTRLTVL.

CDR3 amino acids: CSVDGPSGGVDEQFF. CDR3 coding DNA: TGCAGCGTTGATGGTCCTAGCGGGGGCGTGGATGAGCAGTTCTTC. The chain has TRBV29-1 and TRBJ2-1, with 10 positions matching TRBD2. Germline V lookup: CDR1 SQVTM, CDR2 ANQGSEA. CDR3 length: 15 residues. Trimming cost V 3 bases and J 8 bases; bases outside gene matches: 10.

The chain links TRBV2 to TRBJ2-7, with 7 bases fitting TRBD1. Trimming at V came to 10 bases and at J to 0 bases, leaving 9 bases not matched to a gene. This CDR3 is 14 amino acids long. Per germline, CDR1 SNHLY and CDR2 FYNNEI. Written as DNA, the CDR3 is TGTGCCATGCAAACAGGGGATAGCTCCTACGAGCAGTACTTC. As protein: CAMQTGDSSYEQYF.

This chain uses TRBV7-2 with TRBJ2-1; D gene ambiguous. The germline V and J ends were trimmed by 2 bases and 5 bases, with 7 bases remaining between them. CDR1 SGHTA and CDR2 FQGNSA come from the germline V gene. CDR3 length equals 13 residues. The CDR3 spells CASSLYRDNEQFF. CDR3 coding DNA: TGTGCCAGCAGCTTATACAGAGACAATGAGCAGTTCTTC.

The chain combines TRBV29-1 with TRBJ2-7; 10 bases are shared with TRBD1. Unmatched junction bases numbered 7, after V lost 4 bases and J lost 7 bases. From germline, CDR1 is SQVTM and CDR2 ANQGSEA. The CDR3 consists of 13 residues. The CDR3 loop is CSVASAGQGEQYF. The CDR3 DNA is TGCAGCGTTGCTTCGGCGGGACAGGGGGAGCAGTACTTC.

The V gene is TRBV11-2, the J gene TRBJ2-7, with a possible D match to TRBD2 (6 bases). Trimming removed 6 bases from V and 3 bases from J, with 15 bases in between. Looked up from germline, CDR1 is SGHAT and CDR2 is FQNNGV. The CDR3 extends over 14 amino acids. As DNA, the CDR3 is TGTGCCAGCAGGTATCCAGGGAGGAGCTACGAGCAGTACTTC. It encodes CASRYPGRSYEQYF.

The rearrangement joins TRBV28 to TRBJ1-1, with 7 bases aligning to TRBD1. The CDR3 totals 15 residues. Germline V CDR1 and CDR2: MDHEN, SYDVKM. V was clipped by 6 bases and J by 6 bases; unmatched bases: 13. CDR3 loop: CASRNGRQGFAEAFF. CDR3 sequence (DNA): TGTGCCAGCAGAAACGGGCGACAGGGCTTTGCTGAAGCTTTCTTT.

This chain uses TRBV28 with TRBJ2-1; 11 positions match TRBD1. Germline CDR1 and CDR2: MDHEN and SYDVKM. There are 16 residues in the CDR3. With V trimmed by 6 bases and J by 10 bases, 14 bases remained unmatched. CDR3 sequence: CASRTSDRGLREEQFF. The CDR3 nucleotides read TGTGCCAGCAGAACCTCGGACAGGGGGCTTAGGGAGGAGCAGTTCTTC.

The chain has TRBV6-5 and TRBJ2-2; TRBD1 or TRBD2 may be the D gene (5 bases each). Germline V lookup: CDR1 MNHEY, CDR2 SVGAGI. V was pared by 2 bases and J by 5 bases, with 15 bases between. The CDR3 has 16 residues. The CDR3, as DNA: TGTGCCAGCAGTTACGACAGAAAGGCGGGTACCGGGGAGCTGTTTTTT. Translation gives CASSYDRKAGTGELFF.

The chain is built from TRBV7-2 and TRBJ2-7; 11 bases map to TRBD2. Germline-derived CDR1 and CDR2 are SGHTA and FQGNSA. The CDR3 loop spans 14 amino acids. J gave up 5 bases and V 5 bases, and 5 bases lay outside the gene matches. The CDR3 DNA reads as TGTGCCAGCAGCGCCCGACTAGCGGGAAACGAGCAGTACTTC. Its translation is CASSARLAGNEQYF.

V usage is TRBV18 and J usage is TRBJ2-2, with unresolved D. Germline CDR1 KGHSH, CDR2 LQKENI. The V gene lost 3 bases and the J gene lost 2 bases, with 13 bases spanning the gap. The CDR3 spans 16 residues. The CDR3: CASSPTDMVNTGELFF. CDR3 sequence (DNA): TGTGCCAGCTCACCCACCGACATGGTTAACACCGGGGAGCTGTTTTTT. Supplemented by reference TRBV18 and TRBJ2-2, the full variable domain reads NAGVMQNPRHLVRRRGQEARLRCSPMKGHSHVYWYRQLPEEGLKFMVYLQKENIIDESGMPKERFSAEFPKEGPSILRIQQVVRGDSAAYFCASSPTDMVNTGELFFGEGSRLTVL.

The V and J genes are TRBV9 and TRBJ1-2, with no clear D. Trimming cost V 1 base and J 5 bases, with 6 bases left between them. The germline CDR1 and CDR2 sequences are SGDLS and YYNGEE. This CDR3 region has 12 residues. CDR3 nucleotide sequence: TGTGCCAGCAGCGTACCTGGATATGGCTACACCTTC. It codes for CASSVPGYGYTF.

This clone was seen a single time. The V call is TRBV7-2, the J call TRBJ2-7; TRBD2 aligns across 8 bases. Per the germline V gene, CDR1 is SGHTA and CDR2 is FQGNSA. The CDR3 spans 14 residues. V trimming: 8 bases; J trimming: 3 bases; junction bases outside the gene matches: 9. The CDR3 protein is CASVLFAGGYEQYF. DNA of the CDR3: TGTGCCAGCGTACTTTTTGCGGGGGGCTACGAGCAGTACTTC.

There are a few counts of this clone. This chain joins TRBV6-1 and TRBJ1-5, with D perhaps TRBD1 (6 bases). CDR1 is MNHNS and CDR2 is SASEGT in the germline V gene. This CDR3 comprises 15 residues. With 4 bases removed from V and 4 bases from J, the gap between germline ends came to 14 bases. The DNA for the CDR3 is TGTGCCAGCAGTGCGGGACACCTCGGGAATCAGCCCCAGCATTTT. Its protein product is CASSAGHLGNQPQHF.

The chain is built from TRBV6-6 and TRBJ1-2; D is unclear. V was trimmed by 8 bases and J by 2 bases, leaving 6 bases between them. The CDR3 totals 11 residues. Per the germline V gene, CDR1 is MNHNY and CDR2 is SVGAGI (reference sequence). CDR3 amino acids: CASSRNYGYTF. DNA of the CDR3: TGTGCCAGCTCCAGGAACTATGGCTACACCTTC.

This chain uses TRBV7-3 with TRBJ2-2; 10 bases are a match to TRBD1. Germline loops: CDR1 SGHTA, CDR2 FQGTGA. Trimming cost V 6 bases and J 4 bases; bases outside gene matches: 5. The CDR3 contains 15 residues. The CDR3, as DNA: TGTGCCAGCAGTAGACAGGGGGCTGGCACCGGGGAGCTGTTTTTT. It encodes CASSRQGAGTGELFF.